This record looks at one T cell receptor (beta chain) sequence and its context. Its antigen is still unknown. Sequencing was performed with immunoSEQ multiplex PCR; in TCRdb, only in-frame clones are kept and a portion is missing. The data show tens of thousands of clones, approximately 84% seen once. This sample is part of a study of OX40 agonist ivuxolimab in advanced cancers. Whole-study context: Prior anti-PD-1, anti-PD-L1 or anti-CTLA-4 therapy was allowed; roughly 40% had some.

Looked up from germline, CDR1 is SGHVS and CDR2 is FQNEAQ. Trimming removed 4 bases at V and 1 base at J, with 13 bases between. The CDR3 is 15 residues long. Peripheral blood came from all dose cohorts at three timepoints. Overall study findings and caveats: Clonal expansion from baseline to week 6 occurred in both CD4+ and CD8+ T cells.

The sample consisted of CD4+ or CD8+ T cells sorted from blood, taken in a trial of the OX40 agonist ivuxolimab. The rearrangement links TRBV7-8 to TRBJ1-2, with D perhaps TRBD1 (5 bases). This TCR came from an adult with an advanced solid tumor such as melanoma, head and neck, liver or kidney cancer. The CDR3: CASSWGTPDNYGYTF. The CDR3 bases are TGTGCCAGCAGCTGGGGGACTCCTGATAACTATGGCTACACCTTC. Full variable domain (rest looked up from reference TRBV7-8 and TRBJ1-2): GAGVSQSPRYKVAKRGQDVALRCDPISGHVSLFWYQQALGQGPEFLTYFQNEAQLDKSGLPSDRFFAERPEGSVSTLKIQRTQQEDSAVYLCASSWGTPDNYGYTFGSGTRLTVV.